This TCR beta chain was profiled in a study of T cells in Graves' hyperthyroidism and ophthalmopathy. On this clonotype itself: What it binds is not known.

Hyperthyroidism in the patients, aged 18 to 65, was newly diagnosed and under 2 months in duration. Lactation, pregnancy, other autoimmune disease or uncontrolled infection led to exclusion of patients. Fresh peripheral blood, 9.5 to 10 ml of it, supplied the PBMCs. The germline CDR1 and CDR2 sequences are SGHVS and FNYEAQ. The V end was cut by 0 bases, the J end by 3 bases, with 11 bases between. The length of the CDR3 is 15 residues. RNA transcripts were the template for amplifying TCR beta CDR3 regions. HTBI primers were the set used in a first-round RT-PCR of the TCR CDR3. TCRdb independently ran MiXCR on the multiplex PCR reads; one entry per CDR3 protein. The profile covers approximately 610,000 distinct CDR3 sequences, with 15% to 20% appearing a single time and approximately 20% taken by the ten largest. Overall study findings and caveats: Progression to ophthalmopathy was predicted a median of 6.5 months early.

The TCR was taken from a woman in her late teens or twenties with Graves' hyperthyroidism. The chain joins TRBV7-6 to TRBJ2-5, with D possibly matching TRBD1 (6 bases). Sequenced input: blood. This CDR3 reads CASSLAWTAKETQYF. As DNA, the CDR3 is TGTGCCAGCAGCTTAGCCTGGACAGCTAAAGAGACCCAGTACTTC.